This record covers a single T cell receptor (beta chain). Its antigen is undetermined. Multiplex touch-down PCR with TRB-A/B primers amplified rearranged V-D-J TRB sequences. Each CDR3 protein is one row after TCRdb ran MiXCR on the multiplex PCR reads. The sample has some 10,000 distinct CDR3 sequences; over 35% are singletons. Peripheral blood genomic DNA, not sorted cells or RNA, was the template. The CDR3 runs 12 residues. Germline V gene lookup returns CDR1 SGHAT and CDR2 FQDESV (reference sequence). Trimming removed 1 base at V and 9 bases at J, with 9 bases between. The entry originates in a study of T cell repertoires in aging, cancer and after chemotherapy. General study results and limits: In healthy donors, age-related TCR diversity loss mainly reflected lost richness.

This clonotype originated in a human donor in good health. Sequenced input: blood. The J gene is TRBJ1-2, the V gene TRBV11-1; D gene uncertain. The CDR3 coding sequence is TGTGCCAGCAGCTTAGATGTAGACCGCTACACCTTC. It is translated as CASSLDVDRYTF.